This passage covers 13 T cell receptor beta chains from one sample sequenced in a study of blood T cell repertoires in COVID-19. Sequenced by immunoSEQ multiplex PCR; TCRdb stores in-frame clones only, minus some. Of some 120,000 clones listed, about 90% are singletons. Sequenced sample: peripheral blood. The source is a woman in her forties or fifties with active or convalescent COVID-19.

The J gene is TRBJ2-3, the V gene TRBV3-1 (or the pseudogene TRBV3-2), with 10 bases identical to TRBD2. The CDR3 has 18 residues. Germline-derived CDR1 and CDR2 are LGHDT and YNNKEL (reference sequence). The V and J ends lost 0 bases and 6 bases, in that order; junction bases with no gene match: 12. For the CDR3, the DNA is TGTGCCAGCAGCCAAGAAGGTCTAGCGGGAGAGGGATGGGATACGCAGTATTTT. The encoded protein is CASSQEGLAGEGWDTQYF.

The chain links TRBV7-3 to TRBJ2-2, with TRBD2 matching over 7 bases. The CDR3 contains 15 residues. The V gene's germline CDR1 is SGHTA and CDR2 FQGTGA. Trimming cost V 4 bases and J 1 base; bases outside gene matches: 3. The CDR3 spells CASSSTSLNTGELFF. The CDR3 bases are TGTGCCAGCAGCTCGACTAGCTTGAACACCGGGGAGCTGTTTTTT. Supplemented by reference TRBV7-3 and TRBJ2-2, the full variable domain reads GAGVSQTPSNKVTEKGKYVELRCDPISGHTALYWYRQSLGQGPEFLIYFQGTGAADDSGLPNDRFFAVRPEGSVSTLKIQRTERGDSAVYLCASSSTSLNTGELFFGEGSRLTVL.

The chain couples TRBV28 to TRBJ2-7, with 10 bases identical to TRBD1. Germline-derived CDR1 and CDR2 are MDHEN and SYDVKM. Trimming took 6 bases from V and 3 from J; bases not matched to a gene: 11. The CDR3 spans 16 residues. The CDR3 reads CASRPGTGEGFYEQYF. The DNA for the CDR3 is TGTGCCAGCAGACCTGGGACAGGGGAGGGCTTCTACGAGCAGTACTTC.

The chain uses TRBV28 and TRBJ2-3; 13 bases fit TRBD2. This CDR3 contains 19 residues. Germline V gene sequence: CDR1 MDHEN, CDR2 SYDVKM. The junction had 13 bases not matched to a gene; V was cut back by 5 bases and J by 2 bases. The CDR3 spells CASSLQSTGTSGDTDTQYF. For the CDR3, the DNA is TGTGCCAGCAGTCTTCAGTCGACAGGGACTAGCGGGGACACAGATACGCAGTATTTT.

The J gene is TRBJ1-1, the V gene TRBV29-1, with D possibly matching TRBD1 (5 bases). Trimming removed 5 bases from V and 1 base from J, with 14 bases in between. The CDR3 contains 14 residues. The germline CDR1 and CDR2 sequences are SQVTM and ANQGSEA. This CDR3 reads CSVRGRLSNTEAFF. The CDR3 DNA is TGCAGCGTTAGGGGAAGATTGTCGAACACTGAAGCTTTCTTT.

For the CDR3, the DNA is TGTGCCTGGAGGGAGACAGGGAGAGATCGGAATGAGCAGTTCTTC. This translates into CAWRETGRDRNEQFF. The chain combines TRBV30 with TRBJ2-1, with 7 bases lining up with TRBD1. Per germline, CDR1 GTSNPN and CDR2 SVGIG (reference sequence). The junction had 12 bases not matched to a gene; V was cut back by 3 bases and J by 7 bases. CDR3 size: 15 residues.

This chain connects TRBV5-1 to TRBJ2-1; TRBD2 agrees at 11 bases. Germline assignment: CDR1 SGHRS and CDR2 YFSETQ. The CDR3 covers 13 residues. V lost 5 bases to trimming and J lost 8 bases; unmatched junction nucleotides: 3. CDR3 DNA sequence: TGCGCCAGCAGACTAGCGGGAGTGGATGAGCAGTTCTTC. As protein: CASRLAGVDEQFF.

The V and J genes are TRBV2 and TRBJ2-7, with 11 bases lining up with TRBD2. CDR3 length equals 14 residues. The V segment lost 10 bases and the J segment 0 bases; nucleotides outside the gene matches: 5. CDR1 and CDR2 from the germline V gene are SNHLY and FYNNEI. Here the CDR3 reads CAISLAGGSYEQYF. DNA for the CDR3: TGTGCCATCTCTCTAGCGGGAGGCTCCTACGAGCAGTACTTC.

CDR3 sequence reads: CASSRSGHNEQFF. CDR3 coding DNA: TGTGCCAGCAGTCGGAGCGGTCACAATGAGCAGTTCTTC. This chain uses TRBV7-9 with TRBJ2-1; perhaps TRBD2 as D (5 bases). Germline V CDR1 and CDR2: SEHNR, FQNEAQ (reference sequence). There are 13 residues in the CDR3. V lost 6 bases and J 5 bases, leaving 11 bases between the germline ends.

The gene calls are TRBV27 and TRBJ2-1; weak D call: TRBD2 (6 bases). V lost 1 base to trimming and J lost 8 bases, with 21 bases between them. Germline values: CDR1 MNHEY, CDR2 SMNVEV (reference sequence). This CDR3 is 17 amino acids long. This CDR3 reads CASSLLGYSGTSDEQFF. The DNA of the CDR3 is TGTGCCAGCAGTTTATTGGGTTACTCCGGGACTTCAGATGAGCAGTTCTTC.

The rearrangement joins TRBV7-8 to TRBJ2-3; D remains ambiguous. V was clipped by 6 bases and J by 0 bases, with 10 bases between them. The CDR3 consists of 14 residues. Germline CDR1 is SGHVS and CDR2 is FQNEAQ. CDR3 bases: TGTGCCAGCAGTCCCCGCGAAAGCACAGATACGCAGTATTTT. It encodes CASSPRESTDTQYF.

This clone was recorded a few times. The gene calls are TRBV10-3 and TRBJ1-5; 7 nucleotides match TRBD1. In germline, CDR1 is ENHRY, CDR2 SYGVKD. CDR3 length: 13 amino acids. V lost 11 bases, J lost 0 bases, and 4 bases stayed unmatched. CDR3 residues: CASTGFSNQPQHF. CDR3 nucleotides: TGTGCCTCGACAGGGTTTAGCAATCAGCCCCAGCATTTT.

In the case of this clone: Because the CDR3's place on the DNA is in doubt, the DNA is left out and the CDR3 is given as listed by TCRdb. The V and J genes are TRBV7-2 and TRBJ1-1; the listed D gene, TRBD1, was not tested against the DNA. In germline, CDR1 is SGHTA, CDR2 FQGNSA. The length of the CDR3 is 14 amino acids, counting both ends. The CDR3 reads CASSLPVGQGTTFF.